Below are 9 T cell receptor beta chains sequenced from a single sample in a study of T cells in localized non-small cell lung cancer. Data came from immunoSEQ multiplex PCR; TCRdb stores just in-frame clones and leaves some out. The sample has around 35,000 clones, roughly 90% seen once. Source: peripheral blood mononuclear cells, taken before any cancer treatment. Receptor source: a female donor over 55 with stage II lung adenocarcinoma.

This chain links TRBV5-1 with TRBJ2-5; the match to TRBD2 covers 9 bases. The CDR3 is 16 amino acids. Trimming removed 7 bases from V and 1 base from J; junction bases left unmatched: 11. CDR1 and CDR2 from the germline V gene are SGHRS and YFSETQ. The CDR3 coding sequence is TGCGCCAGCGTAGCGGGGGCCCTCGGCCCCCAAGAGACCCAGTACTTC. Encoded protein: CASVAGALGPQETQYF.

V gene TRBV4-3 combines with J gene TRBJ1-6; D possibly corresponds to TRBD1 (5 bases). From germline, CDR1 is LGHNA and CDR2 YSLEER. CDR3 size: 13 residues. V lost 4 bases and J lost 9, with 10 bases in between. CDR3 protein: CASSLGLFSPLHF. DNA of the CDR3: TGCGCCAGCAGCCTGGGACTGTTTTCACCCCTCCACTTT.

The chain uses TRBV27 and TRBJ1-2, with D tentatively TRBD1 (5 bases). Trimming pared 5 bases from V and 8 bases from J, leaving 15 bases between. Germline values: CDR1 MNHEY, CDR2 SMNVEV (reference sequence). CDR3 length equals 13 residues. The CDR3 reads CASSPEWGVGYTF. The CDR3 bases are TGTGCCAGCAGTCCCGAGTGGGGGGTCGGCTACACCTTC.

The chain employs TRBV15 and TRBJ2-7; 10 bases map to TRBD2. V trimming: 1 base; J trimming: 5 bases; junction bases outside the gene matches: 11. Germline V gene data show CDR1 as LNHNV and CDR2 as YYDKDF (reference sequence). This CDR3 comprises 17 residues. In nucleotides, the CDR3 is TGTGCCACCAGCAGAGGCCTAGAAGCGGGAGGGCCTGACGAGCAGTACTTC. The encoded protein is CATSRGLEAGGPDEQYF.

As concerns this clone: Germline and junction disagree at one end, which may indicate a read error. J is TRBJ2-5 and V is TRBV29-1, with a tentative D call TRBD2 (5 bases). The CDR3 consists of 14 residues. Per germline, CDR1 SQVTM and CDR2 ANQGSEA. The CDR3 DNA reads as TGCAGCGTTGAGGCACTCCGGGATCAAGGGACCCAGTACTTC. Translation: CSVEALRDQGTQYF.

The chain recombines TRBV4-3 with TRBJ2-1; 16 bases are a match to TRBD2. This CDR3 region has 20 residues. CDR1 LGHNA and CDR2 YSLEER come from the germline V gene. Trimming took 5 bases from V and 1 from J; bases not matched to a gene: 11. The CDR3 reads CASSFPGTSGRGWSYNEQFF. The CDR3 DNA reads TGCGCCAGCAGCTTCCCCGGGACTAGCGGGAGGGGATGGTCCTACAATGAGCAGTTCTTC.

CDR3 sequence: CASSPWRGVGNTEAFF. The CDR3 DNA sequence: TGTGCCAGCAGCCCCTGGAGGGGGGTAGGGAACACTGAAGCTTTCTTT. V gene TRBV7-9 combines with J gene TRBJ1-1; D is possibly TRBD1 (6 bases). The CDR3 is 16 amino acids. V was shortened by 5 bases and J by 1 base, with 17 bases between the two germline ends. The V gene's germline CDR1 is SEHNR and CDR2 FQNEAQ (reference sequence).

The gene calls are TRBV7-8 and TRBJ2-3; perhaps TRBD2 as D (6 bases). In germline, CDR1 is SGHVS, CDR2 FQNEAQ. V was pared by 6 bases and J by 1 base, with 17 bases between. This CDR3 region has 16 residues. The CDR3 loop is CASSSIRGTGTDTQYF. In DNA form, the CDR3 reads TGTGCCAGCAGTTCCATTCGCGGGACTGGCACAGATACGCAGTATTTT.

The chain is built from TRBV19 and TRBJ1-1, with a possible D match to TRBD1 (5 bases). V was clipped by 0 bases and J by 6 bases, with 11 bases between them. Per the germline V gene, CDR1 is LNHDA and CDR2 is SQIVND (reference sequence). The CDR3 length is 14 residues. Here the CDR3 reads CASSIERRAPEAFF. The CDR3 coding sequence is TGTGCCAGTAGTATAGAACGCAGGGCGCCTGAAGCTTTCTTT.